This T cell receptor (beta chain) was identified during a study of blood T cell repertoires in COVID-19. Seattle researchers signed up patients amid active infection and tracked them longitudinally. The table came from immunoSEQ multiplex PCR; TCRdb's copy has only in-frame clones and leaves some out. The sample lists approximately 210,000 clones; over 80% were seen once. Germline V gene data show CDR1 as SGHDN and CDR2 as FVKESK. The CDR3 totals 19 residues. V shed 1 base and J 4 bases; nucleotides not matched to a gene: 11. The clonotype was recovered from a man aged 55-75 years with COVID-19, enrolled during active disease. Material: peripheral blood. The V call is TRBV14, the J call TRBJ2-1, with 12 bases lining up with TRBD2. As DNA, the CDR3 is TGTGCCAGCAGCCAAGGGATACTAGCGGGAGGAGGGTCTTACAATGAGCAGTTCTTC. It is translated as CASSQGILAGGGSYNEQFF.